This T cell receptor beta chain was recorded in a study of blood T cell repertoires in COVID-19. As processed by the authors: Reference gene primer amplification in the assay estimated nucleated cell counts. Method: immunoSEQ multiplex PCR; TCRdb's copy keeps in-frame clones and lacks some. V and J calls and clone size follow that table, whereas D and trimming were derived from the DNA. The profile shows 390,000 or so clones, about 87% of them singletons. Everyone who took part was roughly 18 to 100 years old, and they came from about two dozen US areas. The TCR originated in a woman in her forties or fifties who had recovered from COVID-19. Source material: PBMCs or T cells enriched from blood (not recorded which).

The CDR3 DNA sequence: TGTGCCAGCAGTGATTTACAGGGCGGCCAGCCCCAGCATTTT. This encodes CASSDLQGGQPQHF. The chain is built from TRBV2 and TRBJ1-5; D is perhaps TRBD1 (6 bases). The CDR3 loop spans 14 amino acids. Germline V gene data show CDR1 as SNHLY and CDR2 as FYNNEI. With 3 bases removed from V and 7 bases from J, the gap between germline ends came to 13 bases.